This entry concerns a single T cell receptor beta chain. The target antigen is unknown. At one end the junction does not follow the germline gene, possibly because of a read error. This record comes from a study of blood T cells in healthy people across ages. General study points: Whereas aged donors had fewer naive CD4+ cells, long-lived donors had more of them and higher diversity. Unsorted PBMCs blocked a conclusive comparison of naive and antigen-experienced cells.

The CDR3 extends over 15 amino acids. From germline, CDR1 is SNHLY and CDR2 FYNNEI. Primers used in a second PCR of roughly 7 to 12 cycles were a sample-barcoded 5' primer and a J-beta primer mix. Every cDNA molecule bore a tag from a template-switch adaptor containing 12 random nucleotides. TCRdb fed the 5' RACE reads into MiXCR, producing one record per CDR3 protein. This sample has 1.5 million to 2 million distinct CDR3 sequences; around half occur once, and the top ten carry more than 2%. The sample taken for sequencing was blood. The chain couples TRBV2 to TRBJ2-1, with 8 bases lining up with TRBD1. The source of this sequence is a woman in her thirties or forties in good health. The CDR3 loop is CASSEIDRGVNEQFF. The CDR3 DNA sequence: TGCGCCAGCAGTGAAATAGACAGGGGTGTTAATGAGCAGTTCTTC.